This TCR beta chain is drawn from a study of Tregs in tolerant kidney transplant recipients. To note about this clone: Its specificity is not known.

General observations from the study: Few patients were studied, so findings need validation in larger groups.

Trimming at V came to 4 bases and at J to 1 base, leaving 5 bases not matched to a gene. The CDR3 spans 15 residues. CDR1 is SGHRS, CDR2 YFSETQ, per germline. The nonmyeloablative bone marrow transplants came from related graft donors, with transient mixed chimerism. Unstimulated Tregs (CD4+CD25+CD127-) and CD4+CD25- non-Tregs were sorted from PBMCs. Sequencing was performed with immunoSEQ multiplex PCR; in TCRdb, only in-frame clones are kept and a portion is missing. The sample has roughly 86,000 clones, more than 85% seen once. Sequenced here: CD4+ T cells from blood (PBMCs), sampled 12 months after the transplant. The genes are TRBV5-1 and TRBJ2-3; 8 nucleotides align to TRBD1. The clonotype originates from a human patient who received a combined kidney and bone marrow transplant. Certain T cells may be donor cells from the graft. CDR3 sequence reads: CASSLGQGGTDTQYF. CDR3 nucleotides: TGCGCCAGCAGCCTCGGACAGGGAGGCACAGATACGCAGTATTTT.